The clone carrying this T cell receptor (beta chain) was counted only a few times. Its antigen is not identified. This sample was taken from a study of T-cell memory formation after mild COVID-19. Overall study: Clusters were largely donor specific. Study-wide points: The study found contracting CD4+ clones mainly in CM and EM and contracting CD8+ clones in EMRA. Certain responding clones were present in pre-infection memory, suggesting participation of cross-reactive memory.

Researchers used 5'RACE with constant-segment primers to make TCR alpha and TCR beta cDNA libraries that carry sample barcodes and UMIs. TCRdb called the 5' RACE reads again in MiXCR, with one record for every CDR3 protein. The repertoire consists of approximately 300,000 distinct CDR3 sequences, with roughly 15% occurring once and the leading ten covering 22%. The length of the CDR3 is 14 residues. V lost 4 bases and J 4 bases, leaving 14 bases between the germline ends. Germline lookup yields CDR1 SGHRS and CDR2 YFSETQ. The TCR was taken from a man aged 18 to 29 who had mild COVID-19 (a few samples of this study predate the infection). Cell type and time point are not known. This chain joins TRBV5-1 and TRBJ1-1, with TRBD1 as a possible D gene (6 bases). What was sequenced was PBMCs or a T cell subset sorted from them (not recorded which). CDR3 nucleotides: TGCGCCAGCAGCCCCAACGGGGGCCCCACTGAAGCTTTCTTT. It codes for CASSPNGGPTEAFF. Drawing the rest from reference TRBV5-1 and TRBJ1-1, the complete variable domain is KAGVTQTPRYLIKTRGQQVTLSCSPISGHRSVSWYQQTPGQGLQFLFEYFSETQRNKGNFPGRFSGRQFSNSRSEMNVSTLELGDSALYLCASSPNGGPTEAFFGQGTRLTVV.